The 13 T cell receptor beta chains below all came from one sample that was sequenced in a study of identical twins. One entry per CDR3 protein, called by TCRdb with MiXCR from the 5' RACE reads. This table has approximately 690,000 distinct CDR3 sequences, around 5.7% appearing once. The sequencing input was naive T cells sorted from blood. The receptors derive from a young man in good health.

The J gene is TRBJ2-7, the V gene TRBV29-1, with D hard to call. The CDR3 sequence is 14 residues long. The germline gives CDR1 SQVTM, CDR2 ANQGSEA. With 4 bases removed from V and 2 bases from J, the gap between germline ends came to 15 bases. For the CDR3, the DNA is TGCAGCGTTGCAGGTCGACGCAGACCCTACGAGCAGTACTTC. This translates into CSVAGRRRPYEQYF.

This clonotype was observed a few times. V usage is TRBV28 and J usage is TRBJ2-7; 10 nucleotides align to TRBD2. Germline values: CDR1 MDHEN, CDR2 SYDVKM. Trimming removed 6 bases from V and 0 bases from J; junction bases left unmatched: 11. This CDR3 spans 17 amino acids. CDR3 bases: TGTGCCAGCAGCCCGGGGACTAGCGAAGCCATCTCCTACGAGCAGTACTTC. This codes for CASSPGTSEAISYEQYF. The variable domain in full, completed from reference TRBV28 and TRBJ2-7, reads DVKVTQSSRYLVKRTGEKVFLECVQDMDHENMFWYRQDPGLGLRLIYFSYDVKMKEKGDIPEGYSVSREKKERFSLILESASTNQTSMYLCASSPGTSEAISYEQYFGPGTRLTVT.

This chain uses TRBV7-9 with TRBJ1-1, with D perhaps matching TRBD1 (5 bases). The CDR3 runs to 13 residues. Germline loops: CDR1 SEHNR, CDR2 FQNEAQ (reference sequence). The V and J ends lost 7 bases and 4 bases respectively, with 13 bases between them. CDR3 loop: CASTTGRGTEAFF. The CDR3 DNA sequence: TGTGCCAGCACCACAGGTCGGGGCACTGAAGCTTTCTTT.

This clonotype was counted at least ten times. The chain recombines TRBV24-1 with TRBJ2-7; possibly TRBD2 for D (6 bases). The CDR3 has 15 amino acids. Germline CDR1 is KGHDR and CDR2 is SFDVKD. V lost 1 base to trimming and J lost 5 bases, with 14 bases between them. The CDR3 DNA sequence: TGTGCCACCAGTGATTTTCCCGGGGGTAAGGACGAGCAGTACTTC. Translated: CATSDFPGGKDEQYF.

This clonotype was detected many times. The chain has TRBV20-1 and TRBJ2-5; TRBD2 matches 12 bases. CDR3 size: 14 residues. Trimming took 5 bases from V and 5 from J; bases not matched to a gene: 6. CDR1 and CDR2 (germline): DFQATT, SNEGSKA (reference sequence). The CDR3 DNA is TGCAGTGCTGGACGACTAGCGGGAGTTGAGACCCAGTACTTC. This gives the protein CSAGRLAGVETQYF.

This clonotype was seen more than once but under ten times. The genes are TRBV7-8 and TRBJ2-1, with D perhaps being TRBD1 or TRBD2 (6 bases each). Germline-derived CDR1 and CDR2 are SGHVS and FQNEAQ. Trimming took 2 bases from V and 7 from J, leaving 18 bases between them. The CDR3 sequence is 16 residues long. The CDR3 is CASSLYPLGGNNEQFF. The CDR3 DNA reads TGTGCCAGCAGCTTATACCCCCTAGGGGGGAATAATGAGCAGTTCTTC.

The chain employs TRBV20-1 and TRBJ2-4; D not resolved. Germline assignment: CDR1 DFQATT and CDR2 SNEGSKA (reference sequence). This CDR3 is built from 11 residues. V lost 1 base and J lost 8, with 6 bases in between. This CDR3 is CSARAGDIQYF. The CDR3, as DNA: TGCAGTGCTAGAGCTGGGGACATTCAGTACTTC.

This clonotype showed up just a few times. The chain combines TRBV10-3 with TRBJ1-5; TRBD1 matches at 8 bases. The V and J ends lost 5 bases and 4 bases, in that order; junction bases with no gene match: 7. CDR1 and CDR2 from the germline V gene are ENHRY and SYGVKD. The CDR3 runs 15 residues. The DNA for the CDR3 is TGTGCCATCAGTAAACAGGGACAGGTTAATCAGCCCCAGCATTTT. Its protein is CAISKQGQVNQPQHF.

This clonotype was picked up many times. The chain employs TRBV20-1 and TRBJ2-5, with 7 bases matching TRBD2. J was trimmed by 0 bases and V by 6 bases; bases with no gene match: 13. From germline, CDR1 is DFQATT and CDR2 SNEGSKA (reference sequence). The CDR3 contains 16 residues. The CDR3 nucleotides are TGCAGTGCCCCCTTGTGGGCTAGCGGATACCAAGAGACCCAGTACTTC. Its translation is CSAPLWASGYQETQYF.

This clonotype came up a few times. The J gene is TRBJ2-7, the V gene TRBV5-5; D uncertain. The CDR3 is 15 residues long. V gave up 6 bases and J gave up 3 bases, with 19 bases separating them. Germline loops: CDR1 SGHKS, CDR2 YYEKEE (reference sequence). CDR3 in amino acids: CASTVTASSNYEQYF. The DNA for the CDR3 is TGTGCCAGCACCGTAACAGCTAGTAGTAACTACGAGCAGTACTTC.

This clonotype was counted a few times. The chain links TRBV12-3 or TRBV12-4 to TRBJ1-2; D is undetermined. The CDR3 extends over 11 amino acids. The germline V and J ends were trimmed by 3 bases and 14 bases, with 13 bases remaining between them. The CDR3, as DNA: TGTGCCAGCAGTTTCGAGTACTTGAGAACCTTC. Its translation: CASSFEYLRTF.

This clonotype was counted between two and nine times. The rearrangement joins TRBV29-1 to TRBJ2-1; no firm D call. Trimming shortened V by 6 bases and J by 0 bases, and 15 bases separated the two germline ends. Germline V gene lookup returns CDR1 SQVTM and CDR2 ANQGSEA. The CDR3 covers 15 residues. CDR3 residues: CSVSRVGSSYNEQFF. The CDR3 DNA is TGCAGCGTATCCCGGGTGGGAAGCTCCTACAATGAGCAGTTCTTC.

This clonotype was observed at least ten times. The chain recombines TRBV10-3 with TRBJ1-1; D remains unclear. Trimming removed 6 bases from V and 5 bases from J, with 10 bases in between. CDR1 and CDR2 from the germline V gene are ENHRY and SYGVKD. The CDR3 totals 12 residues. The CDR3 protein is CAIRGRSTEAFF. CDR3 DNA: TGTGCCATCAGGGGCAGGAGTACTGAAGCTTTCTTT.